A selection of T cell receptor beta chains follows, all from one sample in a study of T cell responses to AZD1222 COVID-19 vaccine. Produced via immunoSEQ multiplex PCR; TCRdb's table is partial and in-frame only. The sample has under 110,000 clones, roughly 87% seen once. The sequences come from peripheral blood, collected on day 0 of AZD1222 vaccination. These receptors originate from an adult in good health. CDR3s include the opening cysteine and the closing phenylalanine or tryptophan. A D gene is named only where the DNA matches it firmly. Where a row states a size, it is once, few, many or the class of an expanded clone; other rows omit it.

v_call	clone_size	j_call	d_call	cdr3_aa	cdr3_nt
TRBV28	.	TRBJ1-6	TRBD1	CASRSGTGVSPLHF	TGTGCCAGCAGATCCGGGACAGGGGTCTCACCCCTCCACTTT
TRBV7-9	.	TRBJ2-2	.	CASSFGVRAASGELFF	TGTGCCAGCAGCTTTGGGGTCAGGGCAGCATCCGGGGAGCTGTTTTTT
TRBV11-2	.	TRBJ1-1	TRBD1	CASSLGQGYGTEAFF	TGTGCCAGCAGCTTGGGACAGGGGTACGGCACTGAAGCTTTCTTT
TRBV19	.	TRBJ1-1	.	CASSFGPEGTEAFF	TGTGCCAGTAGTTTCGGCCCGGAGGGAACTGAAGCTTTCTTT
TRBV4-1	.	TRBJ2-1	.	CASSQVGGGGNEQFF	TGCGCCAGCAGCCAAGTTGGTGGGGGCGGCAATGAGCAGTTCTTC
TRBV18	once	TRBJ1-1	.	CASSLHRQNTEAFF	TGTGCCAGCTCACTGCACAGACAGAACACTGAAGCTTTCTTT
TRBV28	.	TRBJ1-3	.	CASSPPVKRGNTIYF	TGTGCCAGCAGCCCACCGGTGAAAAGGGGAAACACCATATATTTT
TRBV7-2	.	TRBJ2-1	TRBD1	CASSLNGQGTDEQFF	TGTGCCAGCAGCTTAAATGGACAGGGAACCGATGAGCAGTTCTTC
TRBV27	.	TRBJ1-4	TRBD1	CASGQGAREKLFF	TGTGCCAGCGGACAGGGGGCGAGGGAAAAACTGTTTTTT
TRBV29-1	.	TRBJ1-5	TRBD1	CSVWTGEANQPQHF	TGCAGCGTCTGGACAGGGGAGGCCAATCAGCCCCAGCATTTT
TRBV7-8	.	TRBJ2-7	.	CASSPRTGTPGGYEQYF	TGTGCCAGCAGCCCTAGAACCGGGACTCCGGGCGGCTACGAGCAGTACTTC
TRBV4-2	.	TRBJ1-5	.	CASSQEEGRNQPQHF	TGTGCCAGCAGCCAAGAAGAGGGGCGCAATCAGCCCCAGCATTTT